This TCR beta chain was identified in a study of control samples from healthy donors and cancer patients. The V and J ends lost 2 bases and 6 bases, in that order; junction bases with no gene match: 2. The CDR3 has 15 amino acids. The germline V gene has CDR1 LGHDT and CDR2 YNNKEL (reference sequence). TCRdb's table, derived via immunoSEQ multiplex PCR, lists solely in-frame clones and lacks some. Of 150,000 to 200,000 clones listed, almost 90% were seen once; the top ten hold about 5.3%. Sample: blood. The chain carries TRBV3-1 (or the pseudogene TRBV3-2) and TRBJ2-3, with 13 bases lining up with TRBD2. This sequence originates from a woman aged 30 to 39 in good health. The CDR3 here is CASSQKTSGGDTQYF. CDR3 bases: TGTGCCAGCAGCCAAAAGACTAGCGGGGGGGATACGCAGTATTTT.